What follows is one T cell receptor beta chain and its context. This CDR3 has 15 amino acids. Trimming pared 3 bases from V and 7 bases from J, leaving 13 bases between. Germline CDR1 LGHDT, CDR2 YNNKEL (reference sequence). This sample is drawn from a study of blood T cell repertoires in COVID-19. Methods used by the authors: The authors estimated nucleated cell counts from reference gene primer amplification. Clones were sequenced by immunoSEQ multiplex PCR, and TCRdb holds only the in-frame ones, with some missing. That table is the source of V, J and clone size, and D and trimming were worked out from the DNA. This table holds around 200,000 clones, roughly 80% found once.

The receptor was derived from a human donor in a cohort sampled during active COVID-19. The sequencing input was peripheral blood. V usage is TRBV3-1 (or the pseudogene TRBV3-2) and J usage is TRBJ1-6; no reliable D call. The CDR3 reads CASSQTGLGNSPLHF. The CDR3 coding sequence is TGTGCCAGCAGCCAGACCGGCCTCGGGAATTCACCCCTCCACTTT.